These 21 T cell receptor beta chains were all obtained from the same sample, sequenced in a study of CD8 T cells in ankylosing spondylitis. Study outcomes and limitations: In ankylosing spondylitis blood, a motif of seven or eight highly homologous TCR beta variants appeared characteristic.

TCRdb reanalysed the 5' RACE reads using MiXCR and keeps one entry per CDR3 protein. The sample carries about 460,000 distinct CDR3 sequences, approximately 5% recorded once. Antigens for these TCRs are unknown. Material for sequencing was blood, either unsorted or a sorted T cell fraction (not recorded which). The receptors were gathered from a male donor with ankylosing spondylitis.

This clonotype was found many times. V gene TRBV5-1 combines with J gene TRBJ2-3; D is ambiguous. Germline lookup yields CDR1 SGHRS and CDR2 YFSETQ. V was cut by 3 bases and J by 0 bases, with 17 bases left in between. The CDR3 loop spans 17 amino acids. The CDR3 spells CASSWPWEPSSTDTQYF. The CDR3, as DNA: TGCGCCAGCAGCTGGCCCTGGGAACCTTCTAGCACAGATACGCAGTATTTT.

The table lists this clonotype with many counts. This CDR3 reads CASSEKGRNTEAFF. As DNA, the CDR3 is TGTGCCAGCAGTGAAAAGGGGAGGAACACTGAAGCTTTCTTT. This chain links TRBV25-1 with TRBJ1-1; D might be TRBD1 (5 bases). The ends were cut back, 2 bases at V and 1 base at J, with 8 bases in the middle. Germline CDR1 reads MGHDK; CDR2 reads SYGVNS. The length of the CDR3 is 14 residues.

The sample holds many counts of this clonotype. V gene TRBV6-6 combines with J gene TRBJ2-7; D unresolved. The CDR3 runs 11 residues. Germline CDR1 is MNHNY and CDR2 is SVGAGI (reference sequence). Trimming took 4 bases from V and 3 from J, leaving 4 bases between them. In nucleotides, the CDR3 is TGTGCCAGCAGTTCGGTCTACGAGCAGTACTTC. Translated: CASSSVYEQYF.

This clonotype came up many times. V gene TRBV12-3 or TRBV12-4 combines with J gene TRBJ1-1, with 9 bases fitting TRBD1. With 6 bases clipped from V and 7 bases from J, the junction kept 3 bases outside the gene matches. The CDR3 totals 12 residues. CDR3 nucleotide sequence: TGTGCCAGCAGGCCGGACAGGGGTGAAGCTTTCTTT. This codes for CASRPDRGEAFF.

The J gene is TRBJ2-7, the V gene TRBV4-3; 9 bases line up with TRBD2. The CDR3 is 16 amino acids. With V trimmed by 3 bases and J by 4 bases, 10 bases remained unmatched. CDR1 LGHNA and CDR2 YSLEER come from the germline V gene. The CDR3 DNA sequence: TGCGCCAGCAGCCACGGAGGGGCTAGCGGGGCTTACGAGCAGTACTTC. It specifies CASSHGGASGAYEQYF.

This clonotype was seen ten or more times. The chain recombines TRBV5-1 with TRBJ2-7, with D possibly matching TRBD2 (6 bases). The CDR3 sequence is 14 residues long. Germline V gene lookup returns CDR1 SGHRS and CDR2 YFSETQ. Deletions cut 5 bases from V and 6 bases from J, with 18 bases between. The CDR3, as DNA: TGCGCCAGCAGTCCTCCGGGGCGGGACGGCGAGCAGTACTTC. This encodes CASSPPGRDGEQYF.

This clonotype was picked up many times. The chain uses TRBV20-1 and TRBJ1-1, with TRBD1 matching 7 bases. Per the germline V gene, CDR1 is DFQATT and CDR2 is SNEGSKA (reference sequence). Trimming took 6 bases from V and 5 from J; bases not matched to a gene: 12. The CDR3 has 14 residues. CDR3: CSATRQGRGTEAFF. CDR3 sequence (DNA): TGCAGTGCCACTCGACAGGGACGAGGGACTGAAGCTTTCTTT.

The sample holds many counts of this clonotype. The CDR3: CASSPSRGYTEAFF. Written as DNA, the CDR3 is TGTGCCAGCAGCCCATCCCGCGGCTACACTGAAGCTTTCTTT. V usage is TRBV7-2 and J usage is TRBJ1-1; D gene uncertain. Germline CDR1 is SGHTA and CDR2 is FQGNSA. V dropped 5 bases and J dropped 3 bases, with 13 bases sitting between them. The CDR3 loop spans 14 amino acids.

The table lists this clonotype with many counts. The chain carries TRBV21-1 and TRBJ2-1; no check of the table's D call, TRBD2, against the DNA was made. TRBV21-1 is assigned pseudogene status. The CDR3 extends over 16 amino acids. Written as DNA, the CDR3 is TGTGCCAGCAGCAAGGGTCCAAAGGGCCACCACAATGAGCAGTTCTTC. It encodes CASSKGPKGHHNEQFF.

The rearrangement joins TRBV18 to TRBJ2-2; D tentatively reads TRBD1 or TRBD2 (6 bases each). CDR1 is KGHSH and CDR2 is LQKENI in the germline V gene. The V end was cut by 0 bases, the J end by 5 bases, with 13 bases between. This CDR3 has 16 amino acids. CDR3 loop: CASSPPTGAVTGELFF. The CDR3 DNA follows: TGTGCCAGCTCACCACCGACGGGGGCGGTAACCGGGGAGCTGTTTTTT.

This clonotype has more than one count but fewer than ten. The CDR3 sequence is CASSLEGSGRLQFF. The CDR3, as DNA: TGTGCCAGCAGCTTAGAGGGTAGCGGGAGGTTGCAGTTCTTC. This rearrangement joins TRBV7-2 to TRBJ2-1, with 10 bases lining up with TRBD2. The CDR3 is 14 residues long. Germline-derived CDR1 and CDR2 are SGHTA and FQGNSA. With 1 base clipped from V and 12 bases from J, the junction kept 6 bases outside the gene matches. Looking up the rest from reference TRBV7-2 and TRBJ2-1 gives the full variable domain: GAGVSQSPSNKVTEKGKDVELRCDPISGHTALYWYRQSLGQGLEFLIYFQGNSAPDKSGLPSDRFSAERTGGSVSTLTIQRTQQEDSAVYLCASSLEGSGRLQFFGPGTRLTVL.

This clonotype was recorded at least ten times. V is TRBV20-1 and J is TRBJ2-7; D might be TRBD1 or TRBD2, each matching 5 bases. The germline gives CDR1 DFQATT, CDR2 SNEGSKA (reference sequence). V was clipped by 5 bases and J by 2 bases, with 13 bases between them. This CDR3 contains 13 residues. DNA of the CDR3: TGCAGTGCTTGGGACGGAGTGGCCTACGAGCAGTACTTC. This translates into CSAWDGVAYEQYF.

The chain employs TRBV11-2 and TRBJ2-7; D call uncertain. This CDR3 contains 14 residues. Germline values: CDR1 SGHAT, CDR2 FQNNGV. V was trimmed by 2 bases and J by 0 bases, leaving 8 bases between them. The CDR3 DNA is TGTGCCAGCAGCTTAACTACCACCTCCTACGAGCAGTACTTC. It is translated as CASSLTTTSYEQYF.

This clonotype was seen repeatedly, ten times or more. This chain connects TRBV5-1 to TRBJ2-7; D is undetermined. CDR3 length: 14 amino acids. V dropped 4 bases and J dropped 3 bases, with 14 bases sitting between them. Germline V gives CDR1 SGHRS, CDR2 YFSETQ. The CDR3 DNA reads as TGCGCCAGCAGCCCTCGTGTGGGTGGCTACGAGCAGTACTTC. This translates into CASSPRVGGYEQYF.

The table lists this clonotype with many counts. The CDR3 nucleotides are TGCAGCGTTATCAGGGTTTACAATGAGCAGTTCTTC. Protein product: CSVIRVYNEQFF. The rearrangement uses TRBV29-1 and TRBJ2-1; TRBD1 might be the D (5 bases). CDR3 length: 12 residues. V was trimmed by 5 bases and J by 4 bases, leaving 9 bases between them. Germline V gives CDR1 SQVTM, CDR2 ANQGSEA.

This clonotype was seen more than once but under ten times. The chain is built from TRBV18 and TRBJ1-6; no firm D call. The V and J ends lost 1 base and 7 bases respectively, with 5 bases between them. The CDR3 is made up of 13 amino acids. Germline assignment: CDR1 KGHSH and CDR2 LQKENI. The CDR3 protein is CASSPLKNSPLHF. DNA for the CDR3: TGTGCCAGCTCACCACTTAAGAATTCACCCCTCCACTTT.

The chain carries TRBV4-3 and TRBJ2-3, with 9 bases matching TRBD1. CDR3 length equals 15 residues. Per germline, CDR1 LGHNA and CDR2 YSLEER. V shed 5 bases, J shed 3 bases, and the junction held 6 bases outside the gene matches. CDR3 loop: CASSFRDRATDTQYF. As DNA, the CDR3 is TGCGCCAGCAGCTTCCGGGACAGGGCGACAGATACGCAGTATTTT.

This sequence joins TRBV6-1 and TRBJ2-7; no firm D call. From germline, CDR1 is MNHNS and CDR2 SASEGT. The CDR3 consists of 14 residues. V dropped 3 bases and J dropped 5 bases, with 14 bases sitting between them. CDR3 region: CASSEPANGHEQYF. CDR3 bases: TGTGCCAGCAGTGAGCCTGCGAACGGGCACGAGCAGTACTTC.

This clonotype was seen ten or more times. This chain joins TRBV10-3 and TRBJ2-4; TRBD1 is a possible D gene (5 bases). The CDR3 sequence is 14 residues long. Trimming took 6 bases from V and 2 from J, leaving 11 bases between them. CDR1 and CDR2 from the germline V gene are ENHRY and SYGVKD. As DNA, the CDR3 is TGTGCCATCAGCCCGACAGCGACCAAAAACATTCAGTACTTC. Protein product: CAISPTATKNIQYF.

This clonotype was detected many times. The chain links TRBV6-1 to TRBJ1-6, with 8 bases lining up with TRBD1. V lost 6 bases to trimming and J lost 5 bases; unmatched junction nucleotides: 3. CDR3 length equals 14 residues. CDR1 is MNHNS, CDR2 SASEGT, per germline. The CDR3: CASSHRGNNSPLHF. The DNA of the CDR3 is TGTGCCAGCAGCCACAGGGGGAATAATTCACCCCTCCACTTT.

This clonotype was recorded a few times. The chain carries TRBV10-3 and TRBJ2-3; TRBD2 agrees at 13 bases. This CDR3 region has 16 residues. Germline CDR1 is ENHRY and CDR2 is SYGVKD. Trimming at V came to 2 bases and at J to 4 bases, leaving 3 bases not matched to a gene. CDR3 loop: CAISEKLAGGADTQYF. The CDR3 DNA reads TGTGCCATCAGTGAGAAACTAGCGGGAGGGGCAGATACGCAGTATTTT.